Listed below are T cell receptor beta chains from one sample, sequenced in a study of blood T cell repertoires in COVID-19. This table comes from immunoSEQ multiplex PCR, and its TCRdb copy is limited to in-frame clones, with some not included. Of roughly 200,000 clones listed, approximately 91% were seen once; the top ten hold 6.5% to 8.5%. Source material: peripheral blood. These receptors came from a man in his forties with acute or convalescent COVID-19. Both conserved end residues are part of each CDR3. Each record gives: D gene, V gene, J gene, clone size, CDR3 DNA, CDR3 protein. The D gene is left open where the match is weak. Size is stated for part of the rows, as once, few or many counts, or as a class when the clone is expanded.

>TRBD1|TRBV5-1|TRBJ1-1|-
TGCGCCAGCAGCTTTGGCACAGGGGGCCCGAACACTGAAGCTTTCTTT
CASSFGTGGPNTEAFF
>TRBD2|TRBV27|TRBJ2-2|few
TGTGCCAGCGCGTCCGGGGGGTTTACGAACACCGGGGAGCTGTTTTTT
CASASGGFTNTGELFF
>-|TRBV2|TRBJ1-1|-
TGTGCCAGCGGGGGGTGGACTGAAGCTTTCTTT
CASGGWTEAFF
>TRBD1|TRBV6-6|TRBJ1-5|-
TGTGCCAGCAGTCTCGGGACAGGGTATCAGCCCCAGCATTTT
CASSLGTGYQPQHF
>-|TRBV30|TRBJ1-2|-
TGTGCCTGGAGTGCGGGAGTCCCCTATGGCTACACCTTC
CAWSAGVPYGYTF
>-|TRBV6-4|TRBJ1-1|-
TGTGCCAGCAGTGTACGTCAGGAAACTGAAGCTTTCTTT
CASSVRQETEAFF
>-|TRBV20-1|TRBJ1-2|-
TGCAGTGCTAGTGCAGAGGGTGTCGGTTATGGCTACACCTTC
CSASAEGVGYGYTF
>TRBD1|TRBV13|TRBJ2-5|-
TGTGCCAGCAGCACCCGGGACAGACAAGAGACCCAGTACTTC
CASSTRDRQETQYF
>-|TRBV7-9|TRBJ1-1|-
TGTGCCAGCAGCGCAGACAGGAACACTGAAGCTTTCTTT
CASSADRNTEAFF
>-|TRBV6-6|TRBJ1-2|-
TGTGCCACCCGATGGGGCAGGGACTATGGCTACACCTTC
CATRWGRDYGYTF
>-|TRBV9|TRBJ2-7|-
TGTGCCAGCAGCGTATTCGGGGATTTGACTAGGAACGAGCAGTACTTC
CASSVFGDLTRNEQYF
>-|TRBV20-1|TRBJ1-2|-
TGCAGTGCTAGTGACGGGGCGGGGGTCAATGGCTACACCTTC
CSASDGAGVNGYTF
>-|TRBV7-2|TRBJ2-2|-
TGTGCCAGCAGCCCCTGGCGGGGCCCGGACACCGGGGAGCTGTTTTTT
CASSPWRGPDTGELFF
>-|TRBV12-3/TRBV12-4|TRBJ2-7|-
TGTGCCAGCAGTTTCGTCAGCTCCTACGAGCAGTACTTC
CASSFVSSYEQYF
>-|TRBV6-2/TRBV6-3|TRBJ1-1|-
TGTGCCAGCAGTCGACAGGCAGCCTTGAACACTGAAGCTTTCTTT
CASSRQAALNTEAFF
>TRBD2|TRBV6-5|TRBJ2-1|-
TGTGCCAGCAGTTATTACCGGGGGGGTGAGCAGTTCTTC
CASSYYRGGEQFF
>-|TRBV30|TRBJ1-1|few
TGTGCCTGGGGACATAGAAACACTGAAGCTTTCTTT
CAWGHRNTEAFF
>-|TRBV7-9|TRBJ1-1|-
TGTGCCAGCAGCTTAGTACAGGGGAACACTGAAGCTTTCTTT
CASSLVQGNTEAFF
>-|TRBV11-2|TRBJ1-2|-
TGTGCCAGCAGCTTAGGGACAGCTACTAACTATGGCTACACCTTC
CASSLGTATNYGYTF
>TRBD1|TRBV7-6|TRBJ2-1|once
TGTGCCAGCAGCACCAACCCACCGGGACAGTATGAGGATGAGCAGTTCTTC
CASSTNPPGQYEDEQFF
>-|TRBV5-1|TRBJ1-2|once
TGCGCCAGCAGCTTCGGACAGACCAACTATGGCTACACCTTC
CASSFGQTNYGYTF